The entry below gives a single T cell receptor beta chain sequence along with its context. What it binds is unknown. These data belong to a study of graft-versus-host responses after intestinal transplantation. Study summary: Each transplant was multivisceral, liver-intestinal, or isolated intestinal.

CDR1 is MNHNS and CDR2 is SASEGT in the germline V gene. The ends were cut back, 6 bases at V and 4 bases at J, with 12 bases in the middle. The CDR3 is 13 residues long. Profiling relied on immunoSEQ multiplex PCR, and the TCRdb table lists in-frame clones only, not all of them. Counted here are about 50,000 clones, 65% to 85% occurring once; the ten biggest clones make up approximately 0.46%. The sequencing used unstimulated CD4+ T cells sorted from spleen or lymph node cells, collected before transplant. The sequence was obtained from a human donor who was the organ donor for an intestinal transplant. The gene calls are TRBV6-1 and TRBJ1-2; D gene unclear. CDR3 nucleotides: TGTGCCAGCAGAAAAGCGAGGACCTATGGCTACACCTTC. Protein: CASRKARTYGYTF.